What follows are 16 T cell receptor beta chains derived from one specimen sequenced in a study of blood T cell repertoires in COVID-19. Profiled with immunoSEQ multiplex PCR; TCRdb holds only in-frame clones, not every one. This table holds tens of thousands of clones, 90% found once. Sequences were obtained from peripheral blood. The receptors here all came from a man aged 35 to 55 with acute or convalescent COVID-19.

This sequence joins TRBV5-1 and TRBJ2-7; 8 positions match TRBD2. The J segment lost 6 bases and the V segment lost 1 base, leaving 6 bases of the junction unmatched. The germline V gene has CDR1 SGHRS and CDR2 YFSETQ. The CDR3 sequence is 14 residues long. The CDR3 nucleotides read TGCGCCAGCAGCTTGATCGGGAGGGAGGGCGAGCAGTACTTC. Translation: CASSLIGREGEQYF. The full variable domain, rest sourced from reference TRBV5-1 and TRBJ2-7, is KAGVTQTPRYLIKTRGQQVTLSCSPISGHRSVSWYQQTPGQGLQFLFEYFSETQRNKGNFPGRFSGRQFSNSRSEMNVSTLELGDSALYLCASSLIGREGEQYFGPGTRLTVT.

The chain's CDR3 is CASSKGGSAYSPLHF. The CDR3 nucleotides read TGTGCCAGCAGTAAAGGCGGGTCAGCCTATTCACCCCTCCACTTT. V usage is TRBV11-2 and J usage is TRBJ1-6; no clear D. Germline V gives CDR1 SGHAT, CDR2 FQNNGV. V lost 6 bases and J 8 bases, leaving 17 bases between the germline ends. The CDR3 runs to 15 residues.

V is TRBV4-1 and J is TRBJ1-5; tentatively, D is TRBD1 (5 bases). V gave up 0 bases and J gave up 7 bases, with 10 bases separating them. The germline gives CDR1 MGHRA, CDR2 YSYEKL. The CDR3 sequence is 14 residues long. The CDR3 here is CASSQDEGVQPQHF. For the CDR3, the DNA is TGCGCCAGCAGCCAAGATGAAGGGGTGCAGCCCCAGCATTTT.

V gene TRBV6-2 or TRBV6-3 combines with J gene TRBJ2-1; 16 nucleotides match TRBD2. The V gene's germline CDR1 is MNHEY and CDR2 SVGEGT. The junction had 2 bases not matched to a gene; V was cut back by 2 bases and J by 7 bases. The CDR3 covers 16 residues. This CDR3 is CASSYGTSGRGNEQFF. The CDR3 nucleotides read TGTGCCAGCAGTTACGGGACTAGCGGGAGGGGGAATGAGCAGTTCTTC.

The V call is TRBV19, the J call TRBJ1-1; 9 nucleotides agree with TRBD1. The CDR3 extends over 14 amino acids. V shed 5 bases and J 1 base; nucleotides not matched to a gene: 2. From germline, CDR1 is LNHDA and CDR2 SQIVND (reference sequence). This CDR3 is CASSRQGENTEAFF. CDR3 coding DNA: TGTGCCAGTAGTCGACAGGGGGAGAACACTGAAGCTTTCTTT.

As DNA, the CDR3 is TGTGCCAGCAGCGCCGCGGGCGCCACCGGGGAGCTGTTTTTT. It translates to CASSAAGATGELFF. This rearrangement joins TRBV9 to TRBJ2-2; tentatively, D is TRBD2 (5 bases). The CDR3 is 14 residues long. The germline CDR1 and CDR2 sequences are SGDLS and YYNGEE. The V gene lost 3 bases and the J gene lost 4 bases, with 10 bases spanning the gap.

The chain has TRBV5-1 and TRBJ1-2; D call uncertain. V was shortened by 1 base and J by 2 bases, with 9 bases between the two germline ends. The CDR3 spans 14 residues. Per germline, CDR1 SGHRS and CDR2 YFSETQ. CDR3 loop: CASSLNSGNYGYTF. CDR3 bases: TGCGCCAGCAGCTTGAATTCCGGGAACTATGGCTACACCTTC.

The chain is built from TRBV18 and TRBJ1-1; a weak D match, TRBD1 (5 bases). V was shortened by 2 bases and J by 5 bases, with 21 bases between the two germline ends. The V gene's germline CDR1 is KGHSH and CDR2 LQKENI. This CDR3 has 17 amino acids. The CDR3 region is CASSPRFSGPFETEAFF. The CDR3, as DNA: TGTGCCAGCTCACCAAGGTTCTCAGGGCCCTTTGAAACTGAAGCTTTCTTT.

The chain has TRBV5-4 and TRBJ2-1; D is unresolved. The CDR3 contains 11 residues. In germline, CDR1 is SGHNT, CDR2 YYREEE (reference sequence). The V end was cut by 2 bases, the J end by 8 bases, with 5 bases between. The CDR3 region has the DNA TGTGCCAGCAGCTTCACGGATGAGCAGTTCTTC. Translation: CASSFTDEQFF. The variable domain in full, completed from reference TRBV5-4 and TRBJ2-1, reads ETGVTQSPTHLIKTRGQQVTLRCSSQSGHNTVSWYQQALGQGPQFIFQYYREEENGRGNFPPRFSGLQFPNYSSELNVNALELDDSALYLCASSFTDEQFFGPGTRLTVL.

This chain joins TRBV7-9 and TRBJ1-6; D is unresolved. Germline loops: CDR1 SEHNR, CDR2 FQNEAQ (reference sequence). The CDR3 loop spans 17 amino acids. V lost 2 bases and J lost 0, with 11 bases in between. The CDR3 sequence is CASSLSGMSSYNSPLHF. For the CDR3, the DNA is TGTGCCAGCAGCTTAAGCGGGATGAGCTCCTATAATTCACCCCTCCACTTT.

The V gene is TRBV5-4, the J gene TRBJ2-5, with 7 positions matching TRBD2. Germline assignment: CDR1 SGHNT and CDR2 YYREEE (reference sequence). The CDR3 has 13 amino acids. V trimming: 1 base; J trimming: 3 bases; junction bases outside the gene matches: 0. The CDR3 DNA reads TGTGCCAGCAGCTTGCGGGGGGAAGAGACCCAGTACTTC. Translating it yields CASSLRGEETQYF.

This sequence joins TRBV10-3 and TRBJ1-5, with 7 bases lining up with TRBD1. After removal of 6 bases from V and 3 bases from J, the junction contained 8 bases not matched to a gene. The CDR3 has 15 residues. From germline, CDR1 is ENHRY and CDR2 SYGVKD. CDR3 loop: CAISPDRAANQPQHF. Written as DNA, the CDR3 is TGTGCCATCAGCCCAGACAGGGCTGCCAATCAGCCCCAGCATTTT.

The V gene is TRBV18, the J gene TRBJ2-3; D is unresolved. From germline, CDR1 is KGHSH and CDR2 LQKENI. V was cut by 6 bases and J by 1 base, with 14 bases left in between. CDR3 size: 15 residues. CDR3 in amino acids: CASSLLGGGTDTQYF. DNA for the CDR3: TGTGCCAGCTCTCTCCTCGGCGGTGGCACAGATACGCAGTATTTT.

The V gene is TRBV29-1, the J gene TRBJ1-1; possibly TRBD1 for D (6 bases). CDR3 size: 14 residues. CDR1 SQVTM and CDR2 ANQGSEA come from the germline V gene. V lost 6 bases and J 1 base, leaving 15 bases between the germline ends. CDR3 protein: CSVAGTNSNTEAFF. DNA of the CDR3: TGCAGCGTCGCCGGGACAAACTCGAACACTGAAGCTTTCTTT.

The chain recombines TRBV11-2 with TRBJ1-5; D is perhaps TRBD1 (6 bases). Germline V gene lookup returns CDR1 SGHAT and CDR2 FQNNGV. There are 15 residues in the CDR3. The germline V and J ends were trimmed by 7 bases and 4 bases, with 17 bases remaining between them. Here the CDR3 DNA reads TGTGCCAGCAACTCCCAAGGACAGAAAAATCAGCCCCAGCATTTT. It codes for CASNSQGQKNQPQHF. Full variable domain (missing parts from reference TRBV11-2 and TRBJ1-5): EAGVAQSPRYKIIEKRQSVAFWCNPISGHATLYWYQQILGQGPKLLIQFQNNGVVDDSQLPKDRFSAERLKGVDSTLKIQPAKLEDSAVYLCASNSQGQKNQPQHFGDGTRLSIL.

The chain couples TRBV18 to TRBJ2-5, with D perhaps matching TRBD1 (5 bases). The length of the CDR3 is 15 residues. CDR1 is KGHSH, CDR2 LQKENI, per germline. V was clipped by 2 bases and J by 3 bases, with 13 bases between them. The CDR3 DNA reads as TGTGCCAGCTCACCAGCAACAGGAGCCAAAGAGACCCAGTACTTC. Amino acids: CASSPATGAKETQYF.